Included here is one T cell receptor (beta chain) sequence, with context. Its antigen is not known. The conserved final phenylalanine or tryptophan is absent from the CDR3, which likely points to a read error. Amplifying from RNA transcripts, the study obtained TCR beta CDR3 regions. A first-round RT-PCR used HTBI primers, followed by a second-round multiplex PCR. Each CDR3 protein gets one entry after TCRdb re-called the multiplex PCR reads with MiXCR. This sample carries about 550,000 distinct CDR3 sequences, just under 40% of them seen once, and the ten largest clones take about 4.6%. CDR3 size: 17 residues. Looked up from germline, CDR1 is MNHEY and CDR2 is SVGAGI. V lost 0 bases, J lost 3 bases, and 18 bases lay in between. This record belongs to a study of Graves' ophthalmopathy and Graves' hyperthyroidism. Clinical symptoms, serum thyroxine, TRAb, thyroid ultrasound and orbital computed tomography determined diagnosis.

Study-wide findings and caveats: The model predicted progression of ophthalmopathy with a sensitivity of around 70%, and its specificity was about 76%.

Material for sequencing was peripheral blood or thyroid tissue (not recorded which). This clonotype was sampled from an adult man with Graves' hyperthyroidism. This chain connects TRBV6-5 to TRBJ2-7; D possibly uses TRBD1 or TRBD2 (5 bases each). CDR3 sequence reads: CASSYSSGTQWIYEQYL. CDR3 nucleotide sequence: TGTGCCAGCAGTTACTCGAGTGGGACCCAATGGATCTACGAGCAGTACCTC.